This entry describes one T cell receptor beta chain. An equimolar mix of two oligonucleotides served as the beta constant-region primer for TRBC1 and TRBC2. TCRdb called the UMI-ligation and nested PCR reads again in MiXCR, with one record for every CDR3 protein. In the table there are 77,000 or so distinct CDR3 sequences, about an eighth of which are singletons. These data belong to a study of naive and memory T cell subsets. V was shortened by 5 bases and J by 4 bases, with 11 bases between the two germline ends. This CDR3 comprises 13 residues. Germline loops: CDR1 MNHNS, CDR2 SASEGT. The TCR comes from a human donor in good health. The rearrangement uses TRBV6-1 and TRBJ1-1; a possible D gene is TRBD1 (5 bases). The source material was central memory CD4+ T cells from blood. As DNA, the CDR3 is TGTGCCAGCAGTAGGGGTTGGGGCACTGAAGCTTTCTTT. Protein product: CASSRGWGTEAFF.